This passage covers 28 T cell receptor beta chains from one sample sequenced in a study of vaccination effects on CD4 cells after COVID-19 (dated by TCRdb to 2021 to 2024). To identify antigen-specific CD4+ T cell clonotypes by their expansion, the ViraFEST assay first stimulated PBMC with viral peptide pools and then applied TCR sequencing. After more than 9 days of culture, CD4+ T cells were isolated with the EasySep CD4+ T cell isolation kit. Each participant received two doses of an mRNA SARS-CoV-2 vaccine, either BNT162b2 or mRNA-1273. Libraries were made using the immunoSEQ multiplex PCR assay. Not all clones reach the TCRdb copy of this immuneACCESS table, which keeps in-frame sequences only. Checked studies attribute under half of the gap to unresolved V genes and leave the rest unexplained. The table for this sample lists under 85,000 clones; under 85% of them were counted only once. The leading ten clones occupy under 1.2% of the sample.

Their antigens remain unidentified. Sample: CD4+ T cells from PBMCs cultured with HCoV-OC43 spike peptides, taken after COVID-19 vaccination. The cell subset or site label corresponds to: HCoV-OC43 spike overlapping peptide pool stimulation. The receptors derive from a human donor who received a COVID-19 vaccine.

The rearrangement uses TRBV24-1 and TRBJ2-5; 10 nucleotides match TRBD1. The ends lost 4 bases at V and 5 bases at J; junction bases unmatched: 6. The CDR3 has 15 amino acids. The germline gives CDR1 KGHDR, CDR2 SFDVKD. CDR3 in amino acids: CATSETDRGQETQYF. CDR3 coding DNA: TGTGCCACCAGTGAAACCGACAGGGGGCAGGAGACCCAGTACTTC.

The CDR3 DNA reads TGTGCCAGCAGGTCGGACAGCACCTCATATGGCTACACCTTC. Its translation: CASRSDSTSYGYTF. The chain links TRBV6-5 to TRBJ1-2, with TRBD1 as a possible D gene (6 bases). Per the germline V gene, CDR1 is MNHEY and CDR2 is SVGAGI. The CDR3 totals 14 residues. Trimming cost V 6 bases and J 5 bases, with 16 bases left between them.

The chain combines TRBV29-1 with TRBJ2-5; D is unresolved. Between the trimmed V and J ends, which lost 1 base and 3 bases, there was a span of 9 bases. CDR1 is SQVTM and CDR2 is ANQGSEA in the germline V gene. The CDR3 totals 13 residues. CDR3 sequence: CSVEGRKKETQYF. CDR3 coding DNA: TGCAGCGTTGAAGGACGGAAGAAAGAGACCCAGTACTTC.

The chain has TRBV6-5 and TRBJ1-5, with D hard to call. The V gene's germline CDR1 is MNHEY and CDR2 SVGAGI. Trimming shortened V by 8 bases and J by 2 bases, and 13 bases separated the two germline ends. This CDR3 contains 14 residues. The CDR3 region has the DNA TGTGCCAGCGTGACGGAGAGCGGCAATCAGCCCCAGCATTTT. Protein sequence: CASVTESGNQPQHF.

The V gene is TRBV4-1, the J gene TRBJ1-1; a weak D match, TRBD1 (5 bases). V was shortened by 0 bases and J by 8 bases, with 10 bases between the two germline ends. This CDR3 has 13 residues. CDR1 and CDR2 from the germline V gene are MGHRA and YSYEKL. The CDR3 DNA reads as TGCGCCAGCAGCCAAGACACGGGGCGAGAAGCTTTCTTT. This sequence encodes CASSQDTGREAFF.

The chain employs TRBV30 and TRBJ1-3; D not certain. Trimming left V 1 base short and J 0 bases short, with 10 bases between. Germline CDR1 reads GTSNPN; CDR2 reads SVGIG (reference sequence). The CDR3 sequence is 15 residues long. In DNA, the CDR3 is TGTGCCTGGAGTGGAAGGGTATACTCTGGAAACACCATATATTTT. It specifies CAWSGRVYSGNTIYF.

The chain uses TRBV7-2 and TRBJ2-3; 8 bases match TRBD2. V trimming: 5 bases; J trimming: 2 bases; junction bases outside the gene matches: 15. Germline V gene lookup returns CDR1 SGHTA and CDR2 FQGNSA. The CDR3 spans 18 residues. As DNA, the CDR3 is TGTGCCAGCAGCCTCCCCTGGGCCAGCGGGGGCGTCACAGATACGCAGTATTTT. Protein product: CASSLPWASGGVTDTQYF.

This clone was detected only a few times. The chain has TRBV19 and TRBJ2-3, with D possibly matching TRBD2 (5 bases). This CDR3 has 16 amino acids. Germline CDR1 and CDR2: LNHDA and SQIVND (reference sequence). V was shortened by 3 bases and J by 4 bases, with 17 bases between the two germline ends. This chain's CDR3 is CASSMPSDSSSDTQYF. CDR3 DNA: TGTGCCAGTAGTATGCCCTCAGACTCTAGCTCAGATACGCAGTATTTT.

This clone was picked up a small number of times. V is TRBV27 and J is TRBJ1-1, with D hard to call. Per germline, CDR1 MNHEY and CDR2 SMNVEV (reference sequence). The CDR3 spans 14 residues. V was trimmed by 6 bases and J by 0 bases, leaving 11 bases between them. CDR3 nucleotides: TGTGCCAGCAGGAACGACAACATGAACACTGAAGCTTTCTTT. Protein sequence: CASRNDNMNTEAFF.

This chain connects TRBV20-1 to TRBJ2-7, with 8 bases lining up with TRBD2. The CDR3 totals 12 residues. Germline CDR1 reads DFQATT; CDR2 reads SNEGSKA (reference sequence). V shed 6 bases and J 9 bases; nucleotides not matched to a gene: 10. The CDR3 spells CSASRGAGGQYV. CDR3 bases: TGCAGTGCGAGTAGGGGGGCGGGAGGGCAGTACGTC.

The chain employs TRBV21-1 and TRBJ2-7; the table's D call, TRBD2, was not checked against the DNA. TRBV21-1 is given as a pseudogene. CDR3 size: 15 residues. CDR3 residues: CASSKVSRESYEQYV. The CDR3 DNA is TGTGCCAGCAGCAAAGTATCCCGGGAAAGCTACGAGCAGTACGTC.

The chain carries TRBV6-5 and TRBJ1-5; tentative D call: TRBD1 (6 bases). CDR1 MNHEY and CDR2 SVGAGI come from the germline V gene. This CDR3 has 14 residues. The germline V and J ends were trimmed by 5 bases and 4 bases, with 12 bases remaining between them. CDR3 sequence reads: CASSKTGINQPQHF. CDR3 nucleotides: TGTGCCAGCAGTAAGACAGGTATTAATCAGCCCCAGCATTTT.

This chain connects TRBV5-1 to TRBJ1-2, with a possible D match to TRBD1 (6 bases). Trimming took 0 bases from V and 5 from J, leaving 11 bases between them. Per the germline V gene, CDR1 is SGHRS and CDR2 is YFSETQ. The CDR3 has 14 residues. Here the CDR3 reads CASSLVDRLYGYTF. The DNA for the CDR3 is TGCGCCAGCAGCTTGGTTGACAGGCTTTATGGCTACACCTTC.

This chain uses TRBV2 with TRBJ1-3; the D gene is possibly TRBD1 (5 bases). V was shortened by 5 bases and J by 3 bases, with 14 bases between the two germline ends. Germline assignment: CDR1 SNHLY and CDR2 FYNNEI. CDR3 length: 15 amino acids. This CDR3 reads CASSPAPGGGNTIYF. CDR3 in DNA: TGTGCCAGCAGTCCGGCCCCGGGGGGTGGAAACACCATATATTTT.

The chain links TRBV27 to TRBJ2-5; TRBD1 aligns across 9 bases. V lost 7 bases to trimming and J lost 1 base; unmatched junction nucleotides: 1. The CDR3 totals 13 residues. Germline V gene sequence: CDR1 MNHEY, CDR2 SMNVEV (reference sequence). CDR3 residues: CASKQGAQETQYF. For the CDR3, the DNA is TGTGCCAGCAAACAGGGGGCCCAAGAGACCCAGTACTTC.

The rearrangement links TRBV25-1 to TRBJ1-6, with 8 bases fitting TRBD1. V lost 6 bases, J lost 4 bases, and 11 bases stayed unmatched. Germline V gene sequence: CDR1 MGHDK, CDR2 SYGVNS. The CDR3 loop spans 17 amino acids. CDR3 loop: CASSATGGLSYNSPLHF. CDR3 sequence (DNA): TGTGCCAGCAGCGCCACAGGGGGTCTTTCATATAATTCACCCCTCCACTTT.

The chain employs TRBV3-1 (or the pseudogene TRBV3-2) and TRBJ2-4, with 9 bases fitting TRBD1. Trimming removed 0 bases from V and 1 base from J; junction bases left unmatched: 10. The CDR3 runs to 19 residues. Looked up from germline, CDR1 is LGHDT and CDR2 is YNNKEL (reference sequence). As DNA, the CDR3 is TGTGCCAGCAGCCAAGAAAACCCGGGACAGGGAAGGGCCAAAAACATTCAGTACTTC. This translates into CASSQENPGQGRAKNIQYF.

CDR3 sequence reads: CAWSTGQGINYGYTF. The CDR3 DNA reads TGTGCCTGGAGCACCGGACAGGGGATTAACTATGGCTACACCTTC. This sequence joins TRBV30 and TRBJ1-2; 9 bases line up with TRBD1. V lost 3 bases, J lost 1 base, and 6 bases stayed unmatched. The CDR3 has 15 residues. Germline CDR1 reads GTSNPN; CDR2 reads SVGIG (reference sequence).

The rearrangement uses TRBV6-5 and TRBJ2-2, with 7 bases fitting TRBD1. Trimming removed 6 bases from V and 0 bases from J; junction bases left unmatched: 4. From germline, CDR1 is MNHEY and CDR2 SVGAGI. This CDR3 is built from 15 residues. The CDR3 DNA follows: TGTGCCAGCAGAGCCGGGACAGCGAACACCGGGGAGCTGTTTTTT. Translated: CASRAGTANTGELFF.

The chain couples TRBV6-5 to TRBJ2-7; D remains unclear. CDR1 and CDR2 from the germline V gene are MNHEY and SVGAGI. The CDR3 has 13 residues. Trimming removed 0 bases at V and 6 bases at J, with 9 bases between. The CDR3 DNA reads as TGTGCCAGCAGTTACTCGAGTAGTAGCGAGCAGTACGTC. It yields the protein CASSYSSSSEQYV.

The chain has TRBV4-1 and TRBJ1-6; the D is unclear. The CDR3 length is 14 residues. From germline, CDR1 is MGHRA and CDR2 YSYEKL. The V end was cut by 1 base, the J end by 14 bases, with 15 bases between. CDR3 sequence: CASSQAVAAGTLHF. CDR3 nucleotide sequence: TGCGCCAGCAGCCAAGCAGTCGCCGCCGGAACCCTCCACTTT.

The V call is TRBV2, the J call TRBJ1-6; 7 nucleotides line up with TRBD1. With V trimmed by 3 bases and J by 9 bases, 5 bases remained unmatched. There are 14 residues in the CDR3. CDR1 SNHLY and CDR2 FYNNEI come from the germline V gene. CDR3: CASSDSQGSSPLHF. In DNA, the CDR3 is TGTGCCAGCAGTGACTCACAGGGGAGTTCACCCCTCCACTTT.

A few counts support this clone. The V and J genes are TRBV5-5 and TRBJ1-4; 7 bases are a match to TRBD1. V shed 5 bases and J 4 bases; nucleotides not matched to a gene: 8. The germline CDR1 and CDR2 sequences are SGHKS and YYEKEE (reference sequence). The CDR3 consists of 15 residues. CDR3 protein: CASSGAGGYNEKLFF. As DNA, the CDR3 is TGTGCCAGCAGTGGAGCAGGGGGTTATAATGAAAAACTGTTTTTT.

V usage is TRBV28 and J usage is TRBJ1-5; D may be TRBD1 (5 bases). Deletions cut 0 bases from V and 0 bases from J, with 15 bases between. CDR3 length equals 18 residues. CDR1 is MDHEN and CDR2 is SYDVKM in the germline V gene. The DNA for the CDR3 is TGTGCCAGCAGTTTATGGGGGTGGGGGAGGGATAGCAATCAGCCCCAGCATTTT. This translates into CASSLWGWGRDSNQPQHF.

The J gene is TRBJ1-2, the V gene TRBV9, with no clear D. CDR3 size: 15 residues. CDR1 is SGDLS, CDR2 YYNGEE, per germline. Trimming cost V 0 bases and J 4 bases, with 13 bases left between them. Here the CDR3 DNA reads TGTGCCAGCAGCGTAGAAGAGAATAACCTCTATGGCTACACCTTC. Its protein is CASSVEENNLYGYTF.

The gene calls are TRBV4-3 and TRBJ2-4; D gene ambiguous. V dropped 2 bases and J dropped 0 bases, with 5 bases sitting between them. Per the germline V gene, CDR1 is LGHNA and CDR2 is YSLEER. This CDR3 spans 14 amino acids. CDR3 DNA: TGCGCCAGCAGCCAAAAAATAGCCAAAAACATTCAGTACTTC. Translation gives CASSQKIAKNIQYF.

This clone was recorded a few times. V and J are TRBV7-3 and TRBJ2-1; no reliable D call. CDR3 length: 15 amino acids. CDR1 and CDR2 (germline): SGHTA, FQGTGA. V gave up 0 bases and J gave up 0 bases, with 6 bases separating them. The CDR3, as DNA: TGTGCCAGCAGCTTAACTACTGACTCCTACAATGAGCAGTTCTTC. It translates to CASSLTTDSYNEQFF.

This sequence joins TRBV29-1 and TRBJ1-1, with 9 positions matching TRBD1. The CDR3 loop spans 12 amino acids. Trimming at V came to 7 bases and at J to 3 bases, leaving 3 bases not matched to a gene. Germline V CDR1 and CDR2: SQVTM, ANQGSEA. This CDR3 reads CSGDRVDTEAFF. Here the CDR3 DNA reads TGCAGCGGGGACAGGGTGGACACTGAAGCTTTCTTT.